This TCR beta chain stems from a study of Graves' ophthalmopathy and Graves' hyperthyroidism. RNA transcripts were the template, and TCR beta CDR3 regions were amplified from them. RT-PCR in the first round used HTBI primers; a second-round multiplex PCR followed. TCRdb re-called the multiplex PCR reads through MiXCR, storing one row per CDR3 protein. The sample yields approximately 1.2 million distinct CDR3 sequences, less than 45% seen once. The CDR3 runs to 14 residues. The germline CDR1 and CDR2 sequences are DFQATT and SNEGSKA (reference sequence). V lost 3 bases and J 2 bases, leaving 14 bases between the germline ends. This clonotype has more than one count but fewer than ten. Its antigen is not known. Study-wide results and limits: Most thyroid clonotypes expanded beyond 0.001 frequency were also found in blood.

Sequencing used peripheral blood or thyroid tissue (not recorded which). This TCR was recovered from an adult man with Graves' hyperthyroidism. The chain is built from TRBV20-1 and TRBJ2-7, with no clear D. CDR3 DNA sequence: TGCAGTGCTAGCGATCTGGGAAAAACCTACGAGCAGTACTTC. Translated, it gives CSASDLGKTYEQYF.